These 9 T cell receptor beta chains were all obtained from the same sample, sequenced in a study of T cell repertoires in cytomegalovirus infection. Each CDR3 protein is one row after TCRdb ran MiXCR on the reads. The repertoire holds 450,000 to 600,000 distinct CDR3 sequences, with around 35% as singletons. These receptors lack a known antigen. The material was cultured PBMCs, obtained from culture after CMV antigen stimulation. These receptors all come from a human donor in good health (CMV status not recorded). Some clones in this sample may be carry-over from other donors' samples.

The CDR3 spells CASRVPNTGELFF. CDR3 coding DNA: TGTGCCAGTAGGGTCCCGAACACCGGGGAGCTGTTTTTT. The rearrangement uses TRBV19 and TRBJ2-2; D gene unclear. CDR3 length: 13 residues. Germline V gene lookup returns CDR1 LNHDA and CDR2 SQIVND (reference sequence). Trimming took 6 bases from V and 0 from J, leaving 5 bases between them.

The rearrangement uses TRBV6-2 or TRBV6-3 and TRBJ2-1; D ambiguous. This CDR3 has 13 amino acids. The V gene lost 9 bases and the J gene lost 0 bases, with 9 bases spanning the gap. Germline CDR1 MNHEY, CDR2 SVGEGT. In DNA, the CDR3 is TGTGCCAGTTCAGAACGCTCCTACAATGAGCAGTTCTTC. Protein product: CASSERSYNEQFF.

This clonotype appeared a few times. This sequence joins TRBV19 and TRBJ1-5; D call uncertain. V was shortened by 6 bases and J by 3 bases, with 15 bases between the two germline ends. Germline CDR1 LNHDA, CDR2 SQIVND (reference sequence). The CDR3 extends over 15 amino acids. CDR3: CASSGSLTNNQPQHF. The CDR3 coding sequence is TGTGCCAGTAGCGGCAGCCTTACAAACAATCAGCCCCAGCATTTT.

CDR3 in DNA: TGCAGTGCTAGATACGGGACTCAGAGATACAATGAGCAGTTCTTC. Protein: CSARYGTQRYNEQFF. The chain couples TRBV20-1 to TRBJ2-1, with D tentatively TRBD2 (6 bases). CDR1 DFQATT and CDR2 SNEGSKA come from the germline V gene (reference sequence). This CDR3 has 15 residues. V lost 2 bases and J 4 bases, leaving 15 bases between the germline ends.

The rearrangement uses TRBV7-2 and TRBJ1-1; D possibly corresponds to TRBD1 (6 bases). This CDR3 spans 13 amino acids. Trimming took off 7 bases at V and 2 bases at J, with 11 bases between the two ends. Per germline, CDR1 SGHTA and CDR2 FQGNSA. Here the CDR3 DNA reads TGTGCCAGCAACCCGGACAGAAACACTGAAGCTTTCTTT. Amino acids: CASNPDRNTEAFF.

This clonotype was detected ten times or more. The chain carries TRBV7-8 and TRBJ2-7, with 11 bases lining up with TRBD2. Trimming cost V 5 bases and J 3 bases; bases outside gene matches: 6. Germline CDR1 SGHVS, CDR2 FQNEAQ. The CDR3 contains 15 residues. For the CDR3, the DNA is TGTGCCAGCAGCACTAGCGGGAGCAACCGCTACGAGCAGTACTTC. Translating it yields CASSTSGSNRYEQYF.

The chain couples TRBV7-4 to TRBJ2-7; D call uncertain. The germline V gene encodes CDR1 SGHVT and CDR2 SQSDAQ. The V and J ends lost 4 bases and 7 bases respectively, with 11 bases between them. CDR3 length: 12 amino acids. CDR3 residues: CASSSDASEQYF. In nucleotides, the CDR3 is TGTGCCAGCAGCTCTGACGCCTCGGAGCAGTACTTC.

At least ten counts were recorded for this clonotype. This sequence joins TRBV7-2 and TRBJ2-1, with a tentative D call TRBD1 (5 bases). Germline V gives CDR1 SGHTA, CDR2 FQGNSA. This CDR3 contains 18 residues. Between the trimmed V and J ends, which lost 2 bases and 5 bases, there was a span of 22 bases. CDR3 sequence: CASSLTLPGKIRDNEQFF. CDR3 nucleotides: TGTGCCAGCAGCTTAACTCTGCCAGGGAAGATTCGGGACAATGAGCAGTTCTTC.

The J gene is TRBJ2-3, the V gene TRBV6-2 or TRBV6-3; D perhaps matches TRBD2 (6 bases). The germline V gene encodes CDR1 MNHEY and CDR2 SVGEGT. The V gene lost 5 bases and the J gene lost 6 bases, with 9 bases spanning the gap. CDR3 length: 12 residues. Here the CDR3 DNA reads TGTGCCAGCAGTCGACTAGTCGATACGCAGTATTTT. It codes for CASSRLVDTQYF.